This TCR beta chain was captured by sequencing in a study of cytomegalovirus exposure and HLA in healthy donors. Study summary: In a later analysis, the approximately 120 validation repertoires were reported to have used the same platform as the approximately 670 first-cohort repertoires. The study, taken as a whole, reports: Associated with cytomegalovirus, according to the listing, were fewer than 200 TCR beta chains. The tendency of first-cohort TCR clusters to co-occur in the 120 validation repertoires was the finding of a later analysis.

Details on this clone: Its antigen remains unknown.

TCRdb's copy holds only in-frame clones and misses some; the assay was immunoSEQ multiplex PCR. The sample carries roughly 300,000 clones, 86% recorded once. Among the 120 or so subjects of the validation cohort, separate from the approximately 660-subject first cohort, were the donors. This CDR3 is 15 amino acids long. Germline V CDR1 and CDR2: LNHDA, SQIVND (reference sequence). Trimming removed 7 bases at V and 5 bases at J, with 18 bases between. Material for sequencing was PBMCs. This receptor was obtained from a woman under 30 in good health and CMV-seronegative. This sequence joins TRBV19 and TRBJ2-1; weak D call: TRBD1 (6 bases). This chain's CDR3 is CASTDGTWSHNEQFF. The CDR3 coding sequence is TGTGCCAGTACTGACGGGACATGGAGCCACAATGAGCAGTTCTTC.